This passage covers 10 T cell receptor beta chains from one sample sequenced in a study of blood T cell repertoires in COVID-19 (dated by TCRdb to about 2020). Library creation used the immunoSEQ multiplex PCR assay. As stored in TCRdb, this immuneACCESS dataset retains in-frame rearrangements with V and J assigned. A fraction of the clones does not appear; measured against another copy, unresolved V genes explain less than half of the discrepancy, and the remainder lacks a known reason. The table for this sample lists under 200,000 clones; 79% of them were counted only once. In total, the top ten clones hold roughly 19% of the sample. Specimen: PBMCs or T cells enriched from blood (not recorded which). Receptor source: a woman in her 70s in a cohort exposed to, infected with or recovered from COVID-19 (not recorded which).

V and J are TRBV27 and TRBJ1-5, with D unclear. The germline gives CDR1 MNHEY, CDR2 SMNVEV (reference sequence). The V end lost 2 bases, the J end lost 6 bases, and 8 bases lay between the germline ends. CDR3 length: 13 residues. The CDR3 nucleotides are TGTGCCAGCAGTTTAAACATGTTTCAGCCCCAGCATTTT. Residues: CASSLNMFQPQHF.

The chain uses TRBV7-8 and TRBJ1-5; D gene ambiguous. The CDR3 consists of 16 residues. In germline, CDR1 is SGHVS, CDR2 FQNEAQ. Trimming left V 1 base short and J 1 base short, with 11 bases between. The CDR3 loop reads CASSLDPRRSNQPQHF. In DNA form, the CDR3 reads TGTGCCAGCAGCTTAGACCCTCGGAGGAGCAATCAGCCCCAGCATTTT.

This clone has only one observation. The chain carries TRBV2 and TRBJ2-5; 11 positions agree with TRBD2. This CDR3 region has 23 residues. CDR1 SNHLY and CDR2 FYNNEI come from the germline V gene. The V gene end was trimmed by 4 bases and the J gene end by 4 bases; junction bases not matched to a gene: 29. The CDR3 reads CASSVDRHQGIIFLAGGPETQYF. CDR3 nucleotides: TGTGCCAGCAGTGTTGACAGGCACCAAGGAATCATATTTTTAGCGGGAGGGCCAGAGACCCAGTACTTC.

The V and J genes are TRBV5-5 and TRBJ2-2; perhaps TRBD1 as D (5 bases). Germline V gene sequence: CDR1 SGHKS, CDR2 YYEKEE (reference sequence). The CDR3 has 15 amino acids. Trimming pared 4 bases from V and 1 base from J, leaving 11 bases between. CDR3: CASSRTIGNTGELFF. For the CDR3, the DNA is TGTGCCAGCAGCCGGACAATCGGGAACACCGGGGAGCTGTTTTTT.

In its sample, this clone was seen many times. The chain recombines TRBV11-2 with TRBJ1-1, with 9 bases identical to TRBD1. This CDR3 region has 16 residues. V dropped 3 bases and J dropped 1; count of bases not matched to a gene: 6. CDR1 is SGHAT and CDR2 is FQNNGV in the germline V gene. The CDR3 here is CASSFTPGQGNTEAFF. The CDR3 nucleotides read TGTGCCAGCAGCTTCACGCCGGGACAGGGGAACACTGAAGCTTTCTTT.

This sequence joins TRBV5-1 and TRBJ1-1, with 9 bases lining up with TRBD1. Trimming took 4 bases from V and 3 from J; bases not matched to a gene: 4. Germline V gene sequence: CDR1 SGHRS, CDR2 YFSETQ. CDR3 length equals 14 residues. CDR3 nucleotides: TGCGCCAGCAGCCTACAGGGGGCGTACACTGAAGCTTTCTTT. Translating it yields CASSLQGAYTEAFF.

The V and J genes are TRBV9 and TRBJ2-3; D not certain. Looked up from germline, CDR1 is SGDLS and CDR2 is YYNGEE. This CDR3 has 14 residues. Trimming took 4 bases from V and 2 from J, leaving 11 bases between them. CDR3 loop: CASSPTGFTDTQYF. The DNA for the CDR3 is TGTGCCAGCAGCCCTACCGGGTTCACAGATACGCAGTATTTT.

The rearrangement links TRBV6-5 to TRBJ1-2; TRBD1 matches at 8 bases. CDR3 length: 14 amino acids. V lost 2 bases to trimming and J lost 4 bases; unmatched junction nucleotides: 3. In germline, CDR1 is MNHEY, CDR2 SVGAGI. The chain's CDR3 is CASSYGTGSYGYTF. CDR3 nucleotides: TGTGCCAGCAGTTACGGGACAGGATCCTATGGCTACACCTTC.

The chain recombines TRBV4-1 with TRBJ2-3; 11 nucleotides agree with TRBD1. CDR1 MGHRA and CDR2 YSYEKL come from the germline V gene. The CDR3 covers 15 residues. With V trimmed by 1 base and J by 4 bases, 1 base remained unmatched. CDR3 sequence: CASSQGTGGADTQYF. The CDR3 DNA follows: TGCGCCAGCAGCCAAGGGACAGGGGGCGCAGATACGCAGTATTTT.

This clone was found once. V and J are TRBV28 and TRBJ1-2, with no clear D. Germline loops: CDR1 MDHEN, CDR2 SYDVKM. CDR3 length equals 11 residues. V was trimmed by 2 bases and J by 8 bases, leaving 6 bases between them. The CDR3 here is CASSLPSGYTF. As DNA, the CDR3 is TGTGCCAGCAGTTTACCCTCCGGCTACACCTTC.